Below are 27 T cell receptor beta chains sequenced from a single sample in a study of human T cells and chemical hapten exposure. Using its own MiXCR run on the RACE reads, TCRdb lists one record per CDR3 protein. Here the sample spans 180,000 or so distinct CDR3 sequences, about 25% being singletons. The time point is: patch test 3, about 24 weeks after DPC sensitization. Treatment indicated: therapeutic diphenylcyclopropenone sensitization with weekly scalp DPC. The sample was whole blood, taken in connection with sensitization to the hapten diphenylcyclopropenone (DPC). The receptors here all came from a woman in her thirties or forties with alopecia areata. Some clones in this sample may be carry-over from other donors' samples.

The chain is built from TRBV28 and TRBJ1-1; D gene uncertain. The CDR3 runs 10 residues. CDR1 is MDHEN, CDR2 SYDVKM, per germline. V gave up 7 bases and J gave up 5 bases, with 5 bases separating them. CDR3: CASIGTEAFF. The CDR3 DNA follows: TGTGCCAGCATTGGTACTGAAGCTTTCTTT.

V gene TRBV29-1 combines with J gene TRBJ1-2; the match to TRBD1 covers 7 bases. Germline V gives CDR1 SQVTM, CDR2 ANQGSEA. J lost 0 bases, V lost 0 bases, and 16 bases had no gene match. This CDR3 comprises 19 residues. Here the CDR3 DNA reads TGCAGCGTTGAAGATGCAGGGGGAAGACGTCTGAACCCTAACTATGGCTACACCTTC. Amino acid sequence: CSVEDAGGRRLNPNYGYTF.

In its sample, this clonotype was seen a few times. The chain uses TRBV20-1 and TRBJ1-2; unclear D gene. The CDR3 extends over 11 amino acids. V was clipped by 2 bases and J by 8 bases, with 9 bases between them. Germline lookup yields CDR1 DFQATT and CDR2 SNEGSKA (reference sequence). DNA for the CDR3: TGCAGTGCTAGAATCGGGGTAGGCTACACCTTC. Its protein product is CSARIGVGYTF.

This chain connects TRBV12-3 or TRBV12-4 to TRBJ1-5, with 10 bases identical to TRBD1. Trimming took 5 bases from V and 3 from J; bases not matched to a gene: 7. CDR3 length equals 16 residues. The CDR3 here is CASSPSGQGPNQPQHF. In DNA, the CDR3 is TGTGCCAGCAGTCCATCGGGACAGGGGCCCAATCAGCCCCAGCATTTT.

This clonotype appeared once. The rearrangement links TRBV6-6 to TRBJ1-3; 7 bases agree with TRBD1. CDR3 size: 16 residues. V dropped 6 bases and J dropped 3; count of bases not matched to a gene: 11. Germline V gives CDR1 MNHNY, CDR2 SVGAGI (reference sequence). In DNA form, the CDR3 reads TGTGCCAGCAGAGGTCCAAACCAGGGGGATGGAAACACCATATATTTT. This codes for CASRGPNQGDGNTIYF.

The chain uses TRBV9 and TRBJ1-1; 8 nucleotides line up with TRBD1. This CDR3 has 13 residues. Unmatched junction bases numbered 0, after V lost 2 bases and J lost 3 bases. CDR1 is SGDLS and CDR2 is YYNGEE in the germline V gene. The CDR3 sequence: CASSVGQDTEAFF. CDR3 DNA sequence: TGTGCCAGCAGCGTGGGACAGGACACTGAAGCTTTCTTT.

The rearrangement uses TRBV5-1 and TRBJ2-1; D might be TRBD2 (5 bases). V was shortened by 1 base and J by 0 bases, with 8 bases between the two germline ends. Germline assignment: CDR1 SGHRS and CDR2 YFSETQ. CDR3 length: 15 residues. The CDR3 nucleotides read TGCGCCAGCAGCTTGAACGGGAACTCCTACAATGAGCAGTTCTTC. It encodes CASSLNGNSYNEQFF.

The chain employs TRBV18 and TRBJ1-5, with a possible D match to TRBD1 (5 bases). This CDR3 is 13 amino acids long. The V end was cut by 6 bases, the J end by 5 bases, with 11 bases between. Germline CDR1 is KGHSH and CDR2 is LQKENI. The CDR3 DNA is TGTGCCAGCTCCCGGCAAGGGGATCAGCCCCAGCATTTT. It encodes CASSRQGDQPQHF.

This chain links TRBV9 with TRBJ2-1; 7 positions agree with TRBD2. Germline V gives CDR1 SGDLS, CDR2 YYNGEE. Trimming cost V 7 bases and J 4 bases; bases outside gene matches: 14. The CDR3 length is 16 residues. In DNA, the CDR3 is TGTGCCAGCCGCCCTCCTGGGACGGGAGGATACAATGAGCAGTTCTTC. It translates to CASRPPGTGGYNEQFF.

This clonotype was observed a few times. The chain has TRBV18 and TRBJ2-5; perhaps TRBD1 as D (6 bases). V was clipped by 6 bases and J by 1 base, with 9 bases between them. The V gene's germline CDR1 is KGHSH and CDR2 LQKENI. CDR3 size: 13 residues. The CDR3 region is CASSGQLQETQYF. The CDR3 nucleotides read TGTGCCAGCTCCGGACAGCTCCAAGAGACCCAGTACTTC.

The chain has TRBV28 and TRBJ2-5, with D unclear. Germline CDR1 and CDR2: MDHEN and SYDVKM. The germline V and J ends were trimmed by 5 bases and 1 base, with 5 bases remaining between them. This CDR3 comprises 12 residues. The CDR3 bases are TGTGCCAGCAGTGCCTCCCAAGAGACCCAGTACTTC. It codes for CASSASQETQYF.

This CDR3 reads CASMGGMGQPQHF. CDR3 in DNA: TGTGCCAGCATGGGAGGGATGGGGCAGCCCCAGCATTTT. The rearrangement uses TRBV28 and TRBJ1-5; D not resolved. The ends were cut back, 7 bases at V and 7 bases at J, with 14 bases in the middle. The CDR3 length is 13 residues. Germline V gives CDR1 MDHEN, CDR2 SYDVKM.

This chain connects TRBV28 to TRBJ2-7; 7 nucleotides align to TRBD2. Germline CDR1 reads MDHEN; CDR2 reads SYDVKM. After removal of 2 bases from V and 1 base from J, the junction contained 8 bases not matched to a gene. The CDR3 covers 16 residues. The CDR3: CASSLGGGRVSYEQYF. CDR3 DNA: TGTGCCAGCAGTTTAGGCGGGGGAAGGGTGTCCTACGAGCAGTACTTC.

The rearrangement uses TRBV6-5 and TRBJ2-7, with 9 bases aligning to TRBD1. The CDR3 is 15 residues long. Losses at the gene ends were 3 bases for V and 3 bases for J; bases not matched to a gene: 6. Per germline, CDR1 MNHEY and CDR2 SVGAGI. The CDR3 protein is CASSYEGTGYYEQYF. The CDR3 coding sequence is TGTGCCAGCAGTTATGAGGGGACAGGGTACTACGAGCAGTACTTC.

J is TRBJ2-5 and V is TRBV28; TRBD2 matches 7 bases. The CDR3 sequence is 17 residues long. V gave up 4 bases and J gave up 6 bases; unmatched junction bases: 17. Germline assignment: CDR1 MDHEN and CDR2 SYDVKM. CDR3 residues: CASSSQGGDPGRKTQYF. DNA of the CDR3: TGTGCCAGCAGTTCCCAGGGAGGAGACCCCGGGAGGAAGACCCAGTACTTC.

This clonotype was seen more than once but under ten times. The chain joins TRBV28 to TRBJ2-1; unclear D gene. Trimming cost V 5 bases and J 10 bases, with 6 bases left between them. From germline, CDR1 is MDHEN and CDR2 SYDVKM. The CDR3 consists of 10 residues. The CDR3 is CASSVREQFF. CDR3 nucleotides: TGTGCCAGCAGTGTACGGGAGCAGTTCTTC.

The chain links TRBV7-2 to TRBJ1-5, with a tentative D call TRBD1 (6 bases). CDR1 is SGHTA, CDR2 FQGNSA, per germline. V gave up 10 bases and J gave up 7 bases, with 14 bases separating them. This CDR3 region has 12 residues. In DNA, the CDR3 is TGTGCCACCCAGACAGGTGAACAGCCCCAGCATTTT. This gives the protein CATQTGEQPQHF. Combining the CDR3 with reference TRBV7-2 and TRBJ1-5 gives the whole variable domain GAGVSQSPSNKVTEKGKDVELRCDPISGHTALYWYRQSLGQGLEFLIYFQGNSAPDKSGLPSDRFSAERTGGSVSTLTIQRTQQEDSAVYLCATQTGEQPQHFGDGTRLSIL.

The chain joins TRBV20-1 to TRBJ1-1; 7 bases agree with TRBD1. Trimming cost V 1 base and J 0 bases; bases outside gene matches: 2. Germline assignment: CDR1 DFQATT and CDR2 SNEGSKA (reference sequence). This CDR3 comprises 14 residues. CDR3 amino acids: CSARGGTVNTEAFF. The CDR3 region has the DNA TGCAGTGCTAGAGGTGGGACAGTGAACACTGAAGCTTTCTTT.

The chain carries TRBV12-3 or TRBV12-4 and TRBJ1-1, with D possibly matching TRBD1 (6 bases). This CDR3 is 13 amino acids long. V lost 6 bases, J lost 2 bases, and 10 bases lay in between. The CDR3 is CASRGGINTEAFF. The CDR3 DNA reads as TGTGCCAGCAGAGGGGGAATAAACACTGAAGCTTTCTTT.

This clonotype has just a few counts. CDR3 region: CASSEGLDEQFF. CDR3 bases: TGCGCCAGCAGTGAGGGGCTGGATGAGCAGTTCTTC. The J gene is TRBJ2-1, the V gene TRBV5-1; D is possibly TRBD1 or TRBD2 (5 bases each). The CDR3 is 12 residues long. The V gene lost 5 bases and the J gene lost 8 bases, with 11 bases spanning the gap. Germline V gives CDR1 SGHRS, CDR2 YFSETQ.

J is TRBJ1-2 and V is TRBV5-1; the match to TRBD1 covers 7 bases. Germline loops: CDR1 SGHRS, CDR2 YFSETQ. The CDR3 sequence is 15 residues long. After removal of 0 bases from V and 4 bases from J, the junction contained 6 bases not matched to a gene. CDR3 loop: CASSLGDREGYGYTF. The CDR3 nucleotides are TGCGCCAGCAGCTTGGGTGACAGGGAGGGCTATGGCTACACCTTC. Full variable domain (rest looked up from reference TRBV5-1 and TRBJ1-2): KAGVTQTPRYLIKTRGQQVTLSCSPISGHRSVSWYQQTPGQGLQFLFEYFSETQRNKGNFPGRFSGRQFSNSRSEMNVSTLELGDSALYLCASSLGDREGYGYTFGSGTRLTVV.

This clonotype was observed a handful of times. The gene calls are TRBV29-1 and TRBJ2-3; 10 nucleotides match TRBD2. CDR1 is SQVTM, CDR2 ANQGSEA, per germline. Trimming at V came to 6 bases and at J to 0 bases, leaving 6 bases not matched to a gene. This CDR3 region has 15 residues. CDR3 nucleotides: TGCAGCGTGGTTCTTAGCGGGAGGAGCACAGATACGCAGTATTTT. Translated: CSVVLSGRSTDTQYF.

This clonotype was seen only once. The CDR3 nucleotides read TGTGCCATCAGACCGGTCCGGGACACAGATACGCAGTATTTT. Its protein product is CAIRPVRDTDTQYF. The V call is TRBV10-3, the J call TRBJ2-3, with D perhaps matching TRBD2 (5 bases). Germline-derived CDR1 and CDR2 are ENHRY and SYGVKD. The CDR3 extends over 14 amino acids. Trimming removed 6 bases from V and 2 bases from J, with 12 bases in between.

This clonotype was found a few times. The CDR3 spells CASSLVPPGNSGEQYF. The CDR3 coding sequence is TGTGCCAGCAGCTTAGTTCCCCCGGGGAACAGTGGCGAGCAGTACTTC. The rearrangement uses TRBV7-9 and TRBJ2-7; possible D gene TRBD2, 5 bases. Per the germline V gene, CDR1 is SEHNR and CDR2 is FQNEAQ (reference sequence). Between the trimmed V and J ends, which lost 1 base and 6 bases, there was a span of 19 bases. This CDR3 region has 16 residues.

The chain uses TRBV20-1 and TRBJ1-1, with TRBD1 as a possible D gene (6 bases). CDR1 DFQATT and CDR2 SNEGSKA come from the germline V gene (reference sequence). The ends were cut back, 3 bases at V and 0 bases at J, with 14 bases in the middle. The CDR3 totals 15 residues. The CDR3, as DNA: TGCAGTGCTAGTATTGGGGGCCTCGTGAACACTGAAGCTTTCTTT. Its translation: CSASIGGLVNTEAFF.

V gene TRBV19 combines with J gene TRBJ1-5; D gene ambiguous. Germline lookup yields CDR1 LNHDA and CDR2 SQIVND (reference sequence). With 3 bases removed from V and 3 bases from J, the gap between germline ends came to 6 bases. The CDR3 covers 13 residues. This CDR3 is CASSILANQPQHF. The DNA of the CDR3 is TGTGCCAGTAGTATCTTGGCCAATCAGCCCCAGCATTTT.

This rearrangement joins TRBV28 to TRBJ1-5, with D unresolved. This CDR3 has 12 amino acids. Germline V gene sequence: CDR1 MDHEN, CDR2 SYDVKM. The CDR3 sequence is CATRDSNQPQHF. The CDR3 bases are TGTGCGACGAGGGATAGCAATCAGCCCCAGCATTTT. Using reference TRBV28 and TRBJ1-5 for the parts outside the CDR3, the full variable domain is DVKVTQSSRYLVKRTGEKVFLECVQDMDHENMFWYRQDPGLGLRLIYFSYDVKMKEKGDIPEGYSVSREKKERFSLILESASTNQTSMYLCATRDSNQPQHFGDGTRLSIL.